This T cell receptor (beta chain) was recovered during a study of cytomegalovirus exposure and HLA in healthy donors. After removal of 10 bases from V and 9 bases from J, the junction contained 18 bases not matched to a gene. There are 15 residues in the CDR3. Germline loops: CDR1 MNHNS, CDR2 SASEGT. The PCR employed 60 Vbeta primers together with 13 Jbeta primers. As originally analysed: Among the unique TCR beta chains that a later analysis counted, about 81 million in all, roughly 10 million were shared. Measured with immunoSEQ multiplex PCR; TCRdb has only the in-frame clones, and not every one. Clone size and V and J calls were adopted from that table, with D and trimming inferred from the DNA. The table shows 100,000 to 150,000 clones, with around 80% occurring only once.

The TCR comes from a man in his fifties in good health and CMV-seronegative. The chain employs TRBV6-1 and TRBJ1-5, with 7 bases lining up with TRBD1. Sequencing was done on a sample of PBMCs. CDR3 protein: CATENPDRRGGPQHF. The CDR3 DNA sequence: TGTGCCACCGAAAACCCGGACAGGCGGGGTGGGCCCCAGCATTTT.